This T cell receptor (beta chain) appears in the sequencing data of a study of blood T cell repertoires in COVID-19. Authors' data handling: The assay estimated nucleated cells by amplifying reference gene primers. Measured with immunoSEQ multiplex PCR; TCRdb has only the in-frame clones, and not every one. V, J and clone size reflect that table, while D and trimming were determined from the DNA. The sample consists of some 130,000 clones, 81% of them appearing once. The CDR3 is made up of 16 amino acids. With V trimmed by 4 bases and J by 1 base, 7 bases remained unmatched. CDR1 LNHDA and CDR2 SQIVND come from the germline V gene (reference sequence).

The specimen was peripheral blood. The chain couples TRBV19 to TRBJ1-1; 9 positions agree with TRBD1. This TCR came from an older woman with active or convalescent COVID-19. The CDR3 bases are TGTGCCAGTAGTACCTCAACAGGGGGCCCGAACACTGAAGCTTTCTTT. It specifies CASSTSTGGPNTEAFF.